These T cell receptor beta chains were read from a single sample in a study of blood T cells in healthy people across ages. One entry per CDR3 protein results from TCRdb running MiXCR on the 5' RACE reads. The table includes about 780,000 distinct CDR3 sequences, 35% to 60% detected once. What was sequenced was blood. The receptors come from a man older than 75 in good health. Both conserved end residues are part of each CDR3. Fields, in order: D gene, clone size, V gene, J gene, CDR3 protein, CDR3 DNA. D genes are given only for firm matches. Where a row states a size, it is once, few, many or the class of an expanded clone; other rows omit it.

D gene: NA
clone size: few
V gene: TRBV20-1
J gene: TRBJ2-7
CDR3 protein: CSARGDIAYEQYF
CDR3 DNA: TGCAGTGCCAGAGGCGACATAGCCTACGAGCAGTACTTC

D gene: NA
clone size: many
V gene: TRBV21-1
J gene: TRBJ2-3
CDR3 protein: CASSKRGAALATDTQYF
CDR3 DNA: TGTGCCAGCAGCAAACGGGGGGCAGCCCTGGCAACAGATACGCAGTATTTT

D gene: NA
clone size: NA
V gene: TRBV14
J gene: TRBJ2-5
CDR3 protein: CASSQAGARGETQYF
CDR3 DNA: TGTGCCAGCAGCCAAGCCGGCGCCAGGGGAGAGACCCAGTACTTC

D gene: TRBD2
clone size: NA
V gene: TRBV7-9
J gene: TRBJ2-7
CDR3 protein: CASSSARWIAGSYNEQYF
CDR3 DNA: TGTGCCAGCAGCTCAGCCCGATGGATAGCGGGGTCCTACAATGAGCAGTACTTC

D gene: NA
clone size: many
V gene: TRBV7-2
J gene: TRBJ2-1
CDR3 protein: CASSSDSGDGNEQFF
CDR3 DNA: TGTGCCAGCAGCTCAGACTCCGGGGATGGGAATGAGCAGTTCTTC

D gene: TRBD2
clone size: few
V gene: TRBV7-9
J gene: TRBJ2-5
CDR3 protein: CASSLTSGRAGETQYF
CDR3 DNA: TGTGCCAGCAGCTTAACTAGCGGGAGGGCCGGCGAGACCCAGTACTTC

D gene: NA
clone size: NA
V gene: TRBV6-1
J gene: TRBJ2-1
CDR3 protein: CASSISSYYNEQFF
CDR3 DNA: TGTGCCAGCAGTATATCTAGTTACTACAATGAGCAGTTCTTC

D gene: NA
clone size: NA
V gene: TRBV19
J gene: TRBJ2-1
CDR3 protein: CASSPGPNKDEQFF
CDR3 DNA: TGTGCCAGTAGCCCGGGCCCCAACAAGGATGAGCAGTTCTTC

D gene: NA
clone size: few
V gene: TRBV7-9
J gene: TRBJ2-1
CDR3 protein: CASSDHNEQFF
CDR3 DNA: TGTGCCAGCAGCGACCACAATGAGCAGTTCTTC

D gene: TRBD1
clone size: once
V gene: TRBV9
J gene: TRBJ2-7
CDR3 protein: CASSVGFRGYEQYF
CDR3 DNA: TGTGCCAGCAGCGTAGGATTCAGGGGGTACGAGCAGTACTTC

D gene: TRBD2
clone size: many
V gene: TRBV7-9
J gene: TRBJ2-3
CDR3 protein: CASSSGLAGANTDTQYF
CDR3 DNA: TGTGCCAGCAGCTCGGGACTAGCGGGAGCTAACACAGATACGCAGTATTTT

D gene: TRBD2
clone size: NA
V gene: TRBV20-1
J gene: TRBJ2-7
CDR3 protein: CSAFPTSGSIYEQYF
CDR3 DNA: TGCAGTGCTTTCCCGACTAGCGGGAGTATCTACGAGCAGTACTTC

D gene: NA
clone size: NA
V gene: TRBV5-1
J gene: TRBJ1-5
CDR3 protein: CASSLAGQGLEPQHF
CDR3 DNA: TGCGCCAGCAGCTTGGCCGGGCAGGGCCTGGAGCCCCAGCATTTT

D gene: TRBD2
clone size: NA
V gene: TRBV27
J gene: TRBJ2-5
CDR3 protein: CASSPTSGSAETQYF
CDR3 DNA: TGTGCCAGCAGTCCGACTAGCGGGAGCGCGGAGACCCAGTACTTC

D gene: NA
clone size: NA
V gene: TRBV3-1
J gene: TRBJ2-1
CDR3 protein: CASSQDFTLDNEQFF
CDR3 DNA: TGTGCCAGCAGCCAAGATTTTACCCTGGACAATGAGCAGTTCTTC

D gene: NA
clone size: NA
V gene: TRBV29-1
J gene: TRBJ1-1
CDR3 protein: CSVEVGVRNTEAFF
CDR3 DNA: TGCAGCGTTGAGGTAGGGGTGCGGAACACTGAAGCTTTCTTT

D gene: NA
clone size: NA
V gene: TRBV27
J gene: TRBJ2-6
CDR3 protein: CASSPRQSGANVLTF
CDR3 DNA: TGTGCCAGCAGTCCCCGACAGTCTGGGGCCAACGTCCTGACTTTC